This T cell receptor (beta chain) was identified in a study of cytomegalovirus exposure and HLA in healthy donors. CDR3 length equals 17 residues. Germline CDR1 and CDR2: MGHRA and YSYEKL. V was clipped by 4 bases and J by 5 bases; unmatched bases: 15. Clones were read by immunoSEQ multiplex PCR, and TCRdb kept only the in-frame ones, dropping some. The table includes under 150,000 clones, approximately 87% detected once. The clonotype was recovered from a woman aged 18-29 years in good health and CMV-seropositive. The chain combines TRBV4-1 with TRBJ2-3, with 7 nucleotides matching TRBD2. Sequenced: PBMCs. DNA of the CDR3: TGCGCCAGCAGCCGAAGAGGGGATGCGGGGGAGGGAGATACGCAGTATTTT. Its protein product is CASSRRGDAGEGDTQYF.